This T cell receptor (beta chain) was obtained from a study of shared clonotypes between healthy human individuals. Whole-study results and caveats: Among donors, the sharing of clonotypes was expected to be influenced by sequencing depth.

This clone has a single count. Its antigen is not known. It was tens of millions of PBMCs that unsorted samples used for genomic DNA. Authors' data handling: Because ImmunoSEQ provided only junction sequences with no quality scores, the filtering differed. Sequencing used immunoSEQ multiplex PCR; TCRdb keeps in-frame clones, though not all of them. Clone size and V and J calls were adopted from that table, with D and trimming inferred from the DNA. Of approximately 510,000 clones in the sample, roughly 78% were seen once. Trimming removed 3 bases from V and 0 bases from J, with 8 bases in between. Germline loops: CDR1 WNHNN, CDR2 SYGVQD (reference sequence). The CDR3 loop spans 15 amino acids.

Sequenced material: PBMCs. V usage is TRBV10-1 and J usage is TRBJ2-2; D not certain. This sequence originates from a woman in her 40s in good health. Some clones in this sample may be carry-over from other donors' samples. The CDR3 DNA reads TGCGCCAGCAGTGATTGGCAGGCGAACACCGGGGAGCTGTTTTTT. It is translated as CASSDWQANTGELFF.